This T cell receptor beta chain emerged from a study of monozygotic twins with inflammatory bowel disease. From its re-call of the 5' RACE reads, TCRdb lists each CDR3 protein once, without DNA. The sample is made up of 190,000 or so distinct CDR3 sequences, and the top ten hold approximately 1.6% of it. There are 17 residues in the CDR3. CDR1 MNHEY and CDR2 SVGAGI come from the germline V gene. Sequencing was done on a sample of blood. This receptor was taken from a human donor with ulcerative colitis or Crohn's disease, or a healthy co-twin of an affected twin (not recorded which). The chain uses TRBV6-5 and TRBJ1-2; TCRdb's D call, TRBD1, is unchecked because there is no DNA. CDR3 region: CASSYGETGLLSYGYTF.